This section outlines one TCR beta chain sequence together with its context. The antigen is undetermined. 13 Jbeta primers and 60 Vbeta primers were used for the PCR. Only in-frame clones appear in the TCRdb table, and some are missing; sequencing was by immunoSEQ multiplex PCR. The table includes 160,000 or so clones, around three quarters detected once. In germline, CDR1 is MNHEY, CDR2 SMNVEV (reference sequence). Deletions cut 1 base from V and 7 bases from J, with 20 bases between. The CDR3 extends over 17 amino acids. This entry belongs to a study of cytomegalovirus exposure and HLA in healthy donors. Findings of the study overall: There were fewer than 200 TCR beta chains listed as cytomegalovirus-associated. A later analysis showed that HLA-associated TCR beta chains had undergone more clonal expansion than equally common others.

The sequenced material came from PBMCs. The TCR sequence derives from a woman aged 35 to 49 in good health and CMV-seronegative. V is TRBV27 and J is TRBJ2-1; D perhaps matches TRBD2 (6 bases). The CDR3 reads CASSLLGWGGGENEQFF. DNA of the CDR3: TGTGCCAGCAGTTTATTGGGTTGGGGTGGAGGGGAAAATGAGCAGTTCTTC.